This TCR beta chain was identified during a study of T cells after posttransplantation cyclophosphamide. The CDR3 totals 16 residues. Looked up from germline, CDR1 is SEHNR and CDR2 is FQNEAQ (reference sequence). V lost 2 bases and J lost 7; bases outside the gene matches: 11. Cyclophosphamide on days +3 and +4 followed busulfan-fludarabine conditioning and a marrow graft. Clones were read by immunoSEQ multiplex PCR, and TCRdb kept only the in-frame ones, dropping some. The sample yields under 50,000 clones, around 90% seen once. The rearrangement uses TRBV7-9 and TRBJ1-2, with 9 bases aligning to TRBD1. Sequenced material: PBMCs, taken 55 to 70 days after allogeneic stem cell transplant with posttransplant cyclophosphamide. The sequence derives from a male patient between 60 and 69 years old who received an allogeneic stem cell transplant from a related donor and was CMV-positive. Some T cells may be graft donor cells. The CDR3 region has the DNA TGTGCCAGCAGCTTACCCCGGACAGGGGTGTTTGCTGGCTACACCTTC. It translates to CASSLPRTGVFAGYTF.